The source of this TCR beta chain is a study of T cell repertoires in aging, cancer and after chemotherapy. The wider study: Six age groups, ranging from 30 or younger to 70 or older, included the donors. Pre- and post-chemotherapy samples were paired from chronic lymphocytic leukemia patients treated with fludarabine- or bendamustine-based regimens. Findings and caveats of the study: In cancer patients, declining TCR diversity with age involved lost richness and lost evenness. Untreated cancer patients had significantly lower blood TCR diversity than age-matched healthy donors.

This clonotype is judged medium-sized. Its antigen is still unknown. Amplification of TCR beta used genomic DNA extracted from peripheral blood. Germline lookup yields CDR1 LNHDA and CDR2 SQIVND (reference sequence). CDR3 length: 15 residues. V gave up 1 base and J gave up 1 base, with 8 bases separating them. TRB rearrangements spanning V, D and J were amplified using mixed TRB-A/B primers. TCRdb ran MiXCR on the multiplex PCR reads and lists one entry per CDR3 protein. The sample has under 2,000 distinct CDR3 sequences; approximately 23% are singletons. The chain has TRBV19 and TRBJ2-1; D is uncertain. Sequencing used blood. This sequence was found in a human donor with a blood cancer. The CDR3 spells CASSIVADSYNEQFF. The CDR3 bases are TGTGCCAGTAGTATAGTGGCGGATTCCTACAATGAGCAGTTCTTC. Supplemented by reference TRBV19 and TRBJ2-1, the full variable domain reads DGGITQSPKYLFRKEGQNVTLSCEQNLNHDAMYWYRQDPGQGLRLIYYSQIVNDFQKGDIAEGYSVSREKKESFPLTVTSAQKNPTAFYLCASSIVADSYNEQFFGPGTRLTVL.